Presented here are 3 T cell receptor beta chains from one specimen sequenced in a study of blood T cell repertoires in COVID-19. Produced via immunoSEQ multiplex PCR; TCRdb's table is partial and in-frame only. Of 80,000 to 95,000 clones listed, about 79% are singletons. The source material was peripheral blood. The source is a woman aged 45-65 years with acute or convalescent COVID-19.

The genes are TRBV7-8 and TRBJ1-3; the D gene is possibly TRBD1 (5 bases). CDR3 length: 15 amino acids. Germline CDR1 and CDR2: SGHVS and FQNEAQ. V was shortened by 1 base and J by 5 bases, with 12 bases between the two germline ends. CDR3 nucleotides: TGTGCCAGCAGCTTAGGGTTGGCAGGGAGAAACACCATATATTTT. It yields the protein CASSLGLAGRNTIYF.

The chain employs TRBV6-5 and TRBJ2-7; D gene ambiguous. This CDR3 spans 14 amino acids. V lost 5 bases and J lost 2, with 13 bases in between. Germline V gives CDR1 MNHEY, CDR2 SVGAGI. CDR3 in DNA: TGTGCCAGCAGTATAATGAGCGCGACCTACGAGCAGTACTTC. It is translated as CASSIMSATYEQYF.

This clone was seen more than once but under ten times. This sequence joins TRBV3-1 (or the pseudogene TRBV3-2) and TRBJ2-5; 7 bases match TRBD2. The germline gives CDR1 LGHDT, CDR2 YNNKEL (reference sequence). The V and J ends lost 5 bases and 0 bases, in that order; junction bases with no gene match: 6. The CDR3 covers 15 residues. CDR3 nucleotide sequence: TGTGCCAGCAGCTTCGGGGGGACCTACCAAGAGACCCAGTACTTC. The encoded protein is CASSFGGTYQETQYF.